The T cell receptor (beta chain) under discussion was sequenced for a study of regulatory T cells in long-lasting Graves disease. J was trimmed by 3 bases and V by 2 bases; bases with no gene match: 13. This CDR3 has 17 amino acids. Germline CDR1 and CDR2: SGHVS and FNYEAQ. Time point in this sample: persistent/refractory GD, antithyroid drugs over 5 years with positive TRAb. RNA extracted from PBMCs served as the sequencing template. It was American Thyroid Association guidelines that determined Graves' disease diagnosis. Patients came through an endocrinology department, and that department was in Xi'an, China. A peripheral blood sample, roughly 8.5 milliliters in volume, was drawn into EDTA tubes. Arm-PCR of CDR3 regions with iRepertoire HTBI primers generated TCR beta libraries. TCRdb re-called the multiplex PCR reads through MiXCR, storing one row per CDR3 protein. Of roughly 400,000 distinct CDR3 sequences in the sample, around 20% are singletons; the top ten hold around 21%.

This clonotype was seen repeatedly, ten times or more. This specimen was peripheral blood mononuclear cells (PBMCs), taken when the disease was refractory, from a patient treated with antithyroid drugs. This TCR was sampled from a female donor with Graves disease. V and J are TRBV7-6 and TRBJ2-7, with 7 bases lining up with TRBD2. CDR3: CASSLTSPGGLVYEQYF. The DNA for the CDR3 is TGTGCCAGCAGCTTAACGTCACCGGGAGGCCTCGTCTACGAGCAGTACTTC.